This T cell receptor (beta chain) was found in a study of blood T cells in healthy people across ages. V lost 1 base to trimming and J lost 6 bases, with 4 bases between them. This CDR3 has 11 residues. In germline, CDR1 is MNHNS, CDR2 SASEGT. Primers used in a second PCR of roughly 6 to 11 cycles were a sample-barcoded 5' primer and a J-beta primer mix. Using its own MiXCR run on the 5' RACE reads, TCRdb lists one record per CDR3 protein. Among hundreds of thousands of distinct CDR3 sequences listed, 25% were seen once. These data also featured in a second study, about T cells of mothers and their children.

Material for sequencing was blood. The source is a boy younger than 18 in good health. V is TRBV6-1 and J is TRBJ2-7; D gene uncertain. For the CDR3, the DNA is TGTGCCAGCAGTGAAGATATCGAGCAGTACTTC. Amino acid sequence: CASSEDIEQYF.